The rows below give T cell receptor beta chains drawn from one sample of a study of blood T cell repertoires in COVID-19. Generated by immunoSEQ multiplex PCR, the TCRdb table keeps only in-frame clones and is missing some. The top ten hold 11% of the sample, which has about 140,000 clones, 75% to 90% seen once. The specimen was PBMCs or T cells enriched from blood (not recorded which). These receptors were collected from a man between 60 and 75 years old who had recovered from COVID-19. The CDR3 runs from the conserved cysteine through the conserved F or W.

cdr3_aa cdr3_length j_call v_call
CAISDRDRGDNQPQHF 16 TRBJ1-5 TRBV10-3
CASGDTDREDQPQHF 15 TRBJ1-5 TRBV12-5
CASRGQAFNQPQHF 14 TRBJ1-5 TRBV27
CASSLASYGYTF 12 TRBJ1-2 TRBV7-2
CASGRGEQYF 10 TRBJ2-7 TRBV28
CAWSHTGGFVAQHF 14 TRBJ1-5 TRBV30
CAVLRRESGPGANVLTF 17 TRBJ2-6 TRBV10-3
CATTQGAVNYEQYF 14 TRBJ2-7 TRBV10-3
CASSRGAPSGGEQFF 15 TRBJ2-1 TRBV7-6
CASSLMRLPGQYF 13 TRBJ2-7 TRBV7-2
CASSKGGAVYGYTF 14 TRBJ1-2 TRBV5-1
CASSPSDTSRPQHF 14 TRBJ1-5 TRBV3-1/TRBV3-2
CASSKRGPGQGFRQFF 16 TRBJ2-1 TRBV21-1
CASSSQREAYRYF 13 TRBJ2-5 TRBV6-2/TRBV6-3
CASTTQGASPEAFF 14 TRBJ1-1 TRBV28
CASSESAGQETQYF 14 TRBJ2-5 TRBV10-1
CASSERAGYGYTF 13 TRBJ1-2 TRBV6-1
CASSELGGGFSTDTQYF 17 TRBJ2-3 TRBV6-1
CASSRGYGTDTQYF 14 TRBJ2-3 TRBV4-1
CASSTRTNGGFEQFF 15 TRBJ2-1 TRBV5-4
CASSLTGTGFSYEQYF 16 TRBJ2-7 TRBV19
CASNLLRASNYGYTF 15 TRBJ1-2 TRBV28
CASRPPGQNTGELFF 15 TRBJ2-2 TRBV6-5
CASSVSGNQPQHF 13 TRBJ1-5 TRBV9
CASSPGLGYGYTF 13 TRBJ1-2 TRBV18